These 4 T cell receptor beta chains were sequenced from one sample in a study of blood T cell repertoires in COVID-19. Profiled with immunoSEQ multiplex PCR; TCRdb holds only in-frame clones, not every one. The repertoire holds 250,000 to 350,000 clones, with about 85% as singletons. Sequencing was done on a sample of peripheral blood. The source is a human donor with COVID-19, enrolled during active disease. The donor label of this sample is uncertain.

The count of this clone is one. J is TRBJ2-3 and V is TRBV6-6, with TRBD2 identical over 11 bases. Losses at the gene ends were 6 bases for V and 1 base for J; bases not matched to a gene: 3. The CDR3 is made up of 15 amino acids. Germline CDR1 and CDR2: MNHNY and SVGAGI (reference sequence). The CDR3 DNA reads TGTGCCAGCAGCCAACTAGCGGGGGGCACAGATACGCAGTATTTT. Translated: CASSQLAGGTDTQYF.

The rearrangement links TRBV28 to TRBJ2-3, with 7 bases aligning to TRBD1. The CDR3 has 13 amino acids. CDR1 is MDHEN and CDR2 is SYDVKM in the germline V gene. Trimming cost V 6 bases and J 3 bases; bases outside gene matches: 3. The CDR3 DNA follows: TGTGCCAGCAGAGACAGGGCAACAGATACGCAGTATTTT. Translated, it gives CASRDRATDTQYF.

The chain carries TRBV30 and TRBJ1-5; no clear D. CDR1 and CDR2 (germline): GTSNPN, SVGIG (reference sequence). The CDR3 loop spans 14 amino acids. The V end was cut by 1 base, the J end by 7 bases, with 14 bases between. The CDR3 bases are TGTGCCTGGAGTGAGGGAGGGCCGGGCCAGCCCCAGCATTTT. Protein sequence: CAWSEGGPGQPQHF. Variable domain in full (rest from reference TRBV30 and TRBJ1-5): SQTIHQWPATLVQPVGSPLSLECTVEGTSNPNLYWYRQAAGRGLQLLFYSVGIGQISSEVPQNLSASRPQDRQFILSSKKLLLSDSGFYLCAWSEGGPGQPQHFGDGTRLSIL.

The CDR3 DNA sequence: TGTGCCAGCAGTTTAGGCCTAGCTACGCAGTATTTT. It specifies CASSLGLATQYF. The V call is TRBV12-3 or TRBV12-4, the J call TRBJ2-3; possibly TRBD2 for D (5 bases). V lost 1 base and J lost 8, with 7 bases in between. The length of the CDR3 is 12 residues.